A selection of T cell receptor beta chains follows, all from one sample in a study of cytomegalovirus exposure and HLA in healthy donors. Produced via immunoSEQ multiplex PCR; TCRdb's table is partial and in-frame only. The profile shows about 160,000 clones, about 75% of them singletons. The sequenced material came from PBMCs. The receptor source for this set is a woman between 50 and 59 years old in good health and CMV-seropositive. The CDR3 runs from the conserved cysteine through the conserved F or W. D genes are given only for firm matches. Part of the rows lack a size; the others show once, few, many or a class for expanded clones.

size: NA
J: TRBJ2-1
V: TRBV11-2
D: TRBD2
DNA: TGTGCCAGCAGCTTAAATAGCGGGAGGTCGGGAAATGAGCAGTTCTTC
CDR3: CASSLNSGRSGNEQFF

size: NA
J: TRBJ1-5
V: TRBV19
D: TRBD1
DNA: TGTGCCAGTAGTAGAGGGGACGGGACAGGGGGCCTGCAGCCCCAGCATTTT
CDR3: CASSRGDGTGGLQPQHF

size: NA
J: TRBJ1-1
V: TRBV27
D: TRBD1
DNA: TGTGCCAGCAAGCGACAGGGCAACACTGAAGCTTTCTTT
CDR3: CASKRQGNTEAFF

size: NA
J: TRBJ2-7
V: TRBV28
D: TRBD1
DNA: TGTGCCAGCAGTTTACGGGACAGGGGGCCGGGAGAGCAGTACTTC
CDR3: CASSLRDRGPGEQYF

size: once
J: TRBJ1-1
V: TRBV6-1
D: NA
DNA: TGTGCCAGCTGTCCGGGTGCGGACACTGAAGCTTTCTTT
CDR3: CASCPGADTEAFF

size: NA
J: TRBJ2-2
V: TRBV7-8
D: NA
DNA: TGTGCCAGCAGCCGTTCGACAGGGACTAACACCGGGGAGCTGTTTTTT
CDR3: CASSRSTGTNTGELFF

size: NA
J: TRBJ2-3
V: TRBV28
D: NA
DNA: TGTGCCAGCAGTACCCGGGACTCTCAGTATTTT
CDR3: CASSTRDSQYF

size: NA
J: TRBJ2-5
V: TRBV10-3
D: NA
DNA: TGTGCCGTAGGAGAGCGAGATCAAGAGACCCAGTACTTC
CDR3: CAVGERDQETQYF

size: NA
J: TRBJ1-2
V: TRBV6-5
D: NA
DNA: TGTGCCAGCACTTCGCGGGGGCGCATCTATGGCTACACCTTC
CDR3: CASTSRGRIYGYTF

size: few
J: TRBJ2-7
V: TRBV10-3
D: NA
DNA: TGTGCCATCAGTGAGTCAACCCCCCACACAGGGACCTACGAGCAGTACTTC
CDR3: CAISESTPHTGTYEQYF

size: NA
J: TRBJ1-6
V: TRBV6-5
D: TRBD1
DNA: TGTGCCAGCAGTTGGACAGGGGGTGATTCACCCCTCCACTTT
CDR3: CASSWTGGDSPLHF

size: NA
J: TRBJ1-2
V: TRBV5-4
D: NA
DNA: TGTGCCAGCAGCTTGTTAGGGGTGGATTATGGCTACACCTTC
CDR3: CASSLLGVDYGYTF

size: NA
J: TRBJ1-1
V: TRBV6-5
D: NA
DNA: TGTGCCAGCACGACACAGGGTAGGGCTGAAGCTTTCTTT
CDR3: CASTTQGRAEAFF

size: once
J: TRBJ2-7
V: TRBV11-2
D: TRBD2
DNA: TGTGCCAGCAGACTACTAGCGGGAGTCCCCGAGCAGTACTTC
CDR3: CASRLLAGVPEQYF

size: NA
J: TRBJ2-1
V: TRBV14
D: NA
DNA: TGTGCCAGCAGCTTAGGCCAGGGATATTACAATGAGCAGTTCTTC
CDR3: CASSLGQGYYNEQFF

size: NA
J: TRBJ1-1
V: TRBV28
D: NA
DNA: TGTGCCAGCAGTAGCCAGACCAACGGGGACACTGAAGCTTTCTTT
CDR3: CASSSQTNGDTEAFF

size: NA
J: TRBJ2-7
V: TRBV6-6
D: NA
DNA: TGTGCCAGCAGCTCCCTCTACGAGCAGTACTTC
CDR3: CASSSLYEQYF

size: NA
J: TRBJ2-7
V: TRBV9
D: NA
DNA: TGTGCCAGCAGCGTAGCTTCGGGGGGCGTAGGGGAGCAGTACTTC
CDR3: CASSVASGGVGEQYF

size: NA
J: TRBJ1-5
V: TRBV28
D: TRBD1
DNA: TGTGCCAGCAGTAGGACAGGGGGCGAAAATCAGCCCCAGCATTTT
CDR3: CASSRTGGENQPQHF

size: once
J: TRBJ1-6
V: TRBV7-9
D: TRBD1
DNA: TGTGCCAGCAGCTGGACAGGGCATAATTCACCCCTCCACTTT
CDR3: CASSWTGHNSPLHF

size: NA
J: TRBJ1-1
V: TRBV6-5
D: NA
DNA: TGTGCCAGCAGTTCCCAAAGGGGGTTTGGGGGTACTGAAGCTTTCTTT
CDR3: CASSSQRGFGGTEAFF

size: few
J: TRBJ2-7
V: TRBV2
D: NA
DNA: TGTGCCAGCAGTGGGACTTTTAGCTCCTACGAGCAGTACTTC
CDR3: CASSGTFSSYEQYF

size: NA
J: TRBJ2-6
V: TRBV5-4
D: NA
DNA: TGTGCCAGCAGCTTCCCGTGGGCAGGGCCTGGGGCCAACGTCCTGACTTTC
CDR3: CASSFPWAGPGANVLTF

size: NA
J: TRBJ2-5
V: TRBV13
D: NA
DNA: TGTGCCAGCAGCTTAACTGAGACCCAGTACTTC
CDR3: CASSLTETQYF

size: NA
J: TRBJ2-7
V: TRBV7-9
D: NA
DNA: TGTGCCAGCAGCGTGAGGGGGTCCTACGAGCAGTACTTC
CDR3: CASSVRGSYEQYF

size: once
J: TRBJ1-4
V: TRBV7-9
D: NA
DNA: TGTGCCAGCAGCCCAGGGTCTGAAAAACTGTTTTTT
CDR3: CASSPGSEKLFF

size: NA
J: TRBJ2-7
V: TRBV27
D: TRBD1
DNA: TGTGCCAGCAGTAGGCAGCGGGACAGGGGACCTAGGGAGCAGTACTTC
CDR3: CASSRQRDRGPREQYF

size: NA
J: TRBJ1-1
V: TRBV2
D: NA
DNA: TGTGCCAGCACTCCTCGCCGCGGCTTCGGCGCTTTCTTT
CDR3: CASTPRRGFGAFF

size: NA
J: TRBJ1-3
V: TRBV30
D: NA
DNA: TGTGCCTGGAGTGTGGGGGGGCACAGAAACACCATATATTTT
CDR3: CAWSVGGHRNTIYF

size: NA
J: TRBJ1-5
V: TRBV15
D: NA
DNA: TGTGCCACCAGCAGAGGAACGAACTTCAATACTCAGCCCCAGCATTTT
CDR3: CATSRGTNFNTQPQHF

size: NA
J: TRBJ2-7
V: TRBV28
D: NA
DNA: TGTGCCAGCAGTTTACAGGGGGGTTCCTACGAGCAGTACTTC
CDR3: CASSLQGGSYEQYF

size: NA
J: TRBJ1-3
V: TRBV4-1
D: NA
DNA: TGCGCCAGTGGGCAGGGGAAAGGAAACACCATATATTTT
CDR3: CASGQGKGNTIYF

size: NA
J: TRBJ2-2
V: TRBV5-6
D: NA
DNA: TGTACCAGCAGCTTGGATGGCGGGACTTTCACCGGGGAGCTGTTTTTT
CDR3: CTSSLDGGTFTGELFF

size: NA
J: TRBJ1-2
V: TRBV7-8
D: TRBD1
DNA: TGTGCCAGCAGCTTGCTACAGGCGGCCGTAACAGGGGACTATGGCTACACCTTC
CDR3: CASSLLQAAVTGDYGYTF

size: NA
J: TRBJ1-1
V: TRBV7-9
D: NA
DNA: TGTGCCAGCAGCTCTCAACAGAACACTGAAGCTTTCTTT
CDR3: CASSSQQNTEAFF

size: NA
J: TRBJ1-3
V: TRBV29-1
D: NA
DNA: TGCAGCGTTGTCCCGGGGTCAAACTCTGGAAACACCATATATTTT
CDR3: CSVVPGSNSGNTIYF